The 26 T cell receptor beta chains below were found in one sample sequenced in a study of blood T cell repertoires in COVID-19. The data were produced by immunoSEQ multiplex PCR, yet TCRdb's version contains in-frame clones alone and is incomplete. Of approximately 200,000 clones listed, roughly 86% are singletons. Sequenced material: peripheral blood. The receptor source for this set is a woman aged 30 to 39 with active or convalescent COVID-19.

The chain combines TRBV27 with TRBJ1-3, with D perhaps matching TRBD1 (6 bases). The germline V gene has CDR1 MNHEY and CDR2 SMNVEV (reference sequence). This CDR3 is built from 13 residues. Trimming removed 8 bases from V and 8 bases from J, with 16 bases in between. The CDR3 sequence: CASGTPRTDTIYF. DNA for the CDR3: TGTGCCAGCGGGACACCCCGAACAGACACCATATATTTT.

The gene calls are TRBV6-6 and TRBJ1-4; tentatively, D is TRBD1 (5 bases). The CDR3 runs to 15 residues. CDR1 is MNHNY and CDR2 is SVGAGI in the germline V gene (reference sequence). The V end lost 6 bases, the J end lost 8 bases, and 19 bases lay between the germline ends. The CDR3 is CASSPRWGKGEKLFF. CDR3 nucleotide sequence: TGTGCCAGCAGCCCCCGCTGGGGTAAGGGGGAAAAACTGTTTTTT.

This chain uses TRBV4-1 with TRBJ2-1; D gene uncertain. Trimming pared 0 bases from V and 5 bases from J, leaving 17 bases between. Germline assignment: CDR1 MGHRA and CDR2 YSYEKL. This CDR3 is 17 amino acids long. The CDR3 region has the DNA TGCGCCAGCAGCCAAGATGGTAACTACCTAACTGACAATGAGCAGTTCTTC. This gives the protein CASSQDGNYLTDNEQFF.

The CDR3 DNA sequence: TGTGCCAGCAGCCAAGATTTGGGACAGGGTCTTTACGAGCAGTACTTC. Protein product: CASSQDLGQGLYEQYF. V usage is TRBV4-2 and J usage is TRBJ2-7, with 9 positions matching TRBD1. The J segment lost 4 bases and the V segment lost 0 bases, leaving 7 bases of the junction unmatched. Germline V CDR1 and CDR2: LGHNA, YNFKEQ. This CDR3 contains 16 residues.

This rearrangement joins TRBV11-2 to TRBJ1-2, with a possible D match to TRBD1 (6 bases). CDR1 and CDR2 (germline): SGHAT, FQNNGV. The CDR3 loop spans 13 amino acids. The germline V and J ends were trimmed by 5 bases and 4 bases, with 11 bases remaining between them. The CDR3 reads CASSLGQFYGYTF. The DNA for the CDR3 is TGTGCCAGCAGCCTAGGACAGTTCTATGGCTACACCTTC.

The chain employs TRBV11-2 and TRBJ2-6, with unresolved D. Germline values: CDR1 SGHAT, CDR2 FQNNGV. V dropped 2 bases and J dropped 0 bases, with 5 bases sitting between them. The CDR3 has 15 residues. DNA for the CDR3: TGTGCCAGCAGCTTACCCCGCTCTGGGGCCAACGTCCTGACTTTC. Residues: CASSLPRSGANVLTF.

In DNA form, the CDR3 reads TGTGCCAGCAGCCCCACGGGACTAGTAAGCGAGCAGTACTTC. Protein: CASSPTGLVSEQYF. The chain joins TRBV7-2 to TRBJ2-7; 8 nucleotides line up with TRBD2. CDR1 and CDR2 from the germline V gene are SGHTA and FQGNSA. V shed 5 bases, J shed 6 bases, and the junction held 9 bases outside the gene matches. The CDR3 extends over 14 amino acids.

A word on this clone: At one boundary the junction diverges from the germline segment, which might be a read error. The chain links TRBV25-1 to TRBJ2-1; D not resolved. The CDR3 contains 13 residues. Germline V gene data show CDR1 as MGHDK and CDR2 as SYGVNS. The CDR3 protein is CASSGYPYNEQFF. The CDR3 DNA follows: TGTGCCAGCAGTGGATACCCCTATAATGAGCAGTTCTTC. Looking up the rest from reference TRBV25-1 and TRBJ2-1 gives the full variable domain: EADIYQTPRYLVIGTGKKITLECSQTMGHDKMYWYQQDPGMELHLIHYSYGVNSTEKGDLSSESTVSRIRTEHFPLTLESARPSHTSQYLCASSGYPYNEQFFGPGTRLTVL.

The CDR3 loop is CASSFGNSEKLFF. The CDR3 region has the DNA TGTGCCAGCAGCTTCGGGAACAGTGAAAAACTGTTTTTT. The chain carries TRBV11-3 and TRBJ1-4; D ambiguous. The CDR3 totals 13 residues. Trimming took 3 bases from V and 7 from J, leaving 9 bases between them. Germline V lookup: CDR1 SGHNT, CDR2 YENEEA.

This clone was picked up a small number of times. The chain links TRBV10-3 to TRBJ2-3, with TRBD2 identical over 10 bases. Germline V lookup: CDR1 ENHRY, CDR2 SYGVKD. CDR3 size: 16 residues. V was pared by 2 bases and J by 5 bases, with 7 bases of the junction left unmatched. The CDR3, as DNA: TGTGCCATCAGTGAGCCCCCTAGCGGGGGTGGAGATACGCAGTATTTT. The encoded protein is CAISEPPSGGGDTQYF.

V is TRBV19 and J is TRBJ2-7, with TRBD2 identical over 8 bases. The CDR3 runs 16 residues. V dropped 3 bases and J dropped 7; count of bases not matched to a gene: 14. Germline loops: CDR1 LNHDA, CDR2 SQIVND (reference sequence). The CDR3 sequence is CASSIGARGGIGEQYF. The CDR3 DNA reads as TGTGCCAGTAGTATCGGGGCCCGGGGGGGCATAGGGGAGCAGTACTTC.

This clone was detected once. CDR3 in DNA: TGTGCCAGCAGCCCTCAGCTGACAGACGGGGGTTTCTTC. This codes for CASSPQLTDGGFF. V usage is TRBV11-2 and J usage is TRBJ2-1, with a tentative D call TRBD2 (6 bases). CDR3 length: 13 residues. Trimming took 5 bases from V and 16 from J, leaving 21 bases between them. Germline CDR1 SGHAT, CDR2 FQNNGV.

DNA for the CDR3: TGTGCCAGCAGCCAAGCGACAGGGAACTATGGCTACACCTTC. Translation gives CASSQATGNYGYTF. This chain joins TRBV4-2 and TRBJ1-2, with 7 positions matching TRBD1. The V gene end was trimmed by 1 base and the J gene end by 2 bases; junction bases not matched to a gene: 1. Per germline, CDR1 LGHNA and CDR2 YNFKEQ. This CDR3 spans 14 amino acids.

The CDR3 DNA reads as TGTGCCAGCAGCCAGCAGCGGGGGGGGACCCAGTACTTC. This translates into CASSQQRGGTQYF. This chain links TRBV3-1 (or the pseudogene TRBV3-2) with TRBJ2-5, with 10 positions matching TRBD2. J lost 7 bases, V lost 3 bases, and 2 bases had no gene match. The germline V gene encodes CDR1 LGHDT and CDR2 YNNKEL (reference sequence). The CDR3 is 13 amino acids.

This clone was seen only a few times. The V gene is TRBV19, the J gene TRBJ1-6; the match to TRBD1 covers 9 bases. The germline gives CDR1 LNHDA, CDR2 SQIVND (reference sequence). J lost 10 bases, V lost 7 bases, and 8 bases had no gene match. The CDR3 totals 14 residues. CDR3 loop: CASNTGQGYSPLHF. The CDR3 coding sequence is TGTGCCAGTAACACTGGACAGGGGTACTCACCCCTCCACTTT.

The chain carries TRBV6-5 and TRBJ2-7, with 7 bases aligning to TRBD1. Germline loops: CDR1 MNHEY, CDR2 SVGAGI. The CDR3 consists of 14 residues. Trimming at V came to 6 bases and at J to 2 bases, leaving 7 bases not matched to a gene. CDR3 DNA: TGTGCCAGCAGGACCCGACAGGGCCCCTACGAGCAGTACTTC. It translates to CASRTRQGPYEQYF.

The rearrangement links TRBV5-1 to TRBJ1-4, with a possible D match to TRBD1 (5 bases). The CDR3 is 14 amino acids. V was trimmed by 1 base and J by 8 bases, leaving 12 bases between them. Germline CDR1 and CDR2: SGHRS and YFSETQ. The CDR3: CASSLRGVGEKLFF. The CDR3 DNA sequence: TGCGCCAGCAGCTTGAGGGGTGTGGGAGAAAAACTGTTTTTT.

As for this clone: Within the sample, other DNA sequences also encode this same CDR3. This chain links TRBV7-9 with TRBJ1-5; maybe TRBD1 (5 bases). The CDR3 consists of 14 residues. The V and J ends lost 0 bases and 2 bases respectively, with 5 bases between them. CDR1 SEHNR and CDR2 FQNEAQ come from the germline V gene (reference sequence). CDR3 sequence reads: CASSLATGNQPQHF. The CDR3 DNA follows: TGTGCCAGCAGCTTAGCGACAGGCAATCAGCCCCAGCATTTT.

The J gene is TRBJ2-7, the V gene TRBV5-5, with D tentatively TRBD1 (6 bases). Germline CDR1 and CDR2: SGHKS and YYEKEE (reference sequence). The CDR3 covers 15 residues. V was pared by 3 bases and J by 6 bases, with 19 bases between. As DNA, the CDR3 is TGTGCCAGCAGCTCAAATTCATACAGGGTAGGCGAGCAGTACTTC. This gives the protein CASSSNSYRVGEQYF. Combining the CDR3 with reference TRBV5-5 and TRBJ2-7 gives the whole variable domain DAGVTQSPTHLIKTRGQQVTLRCSPISGHKSVSWYQQVLGQGPQFIFQYYEKEERGRGNFPDRFSARQFPNYSSELNVNALLLGDSALYLCASSSNSYRVGEQYFGPGTRLTVT.

In DNA form, the CDR3 reads TGTGCCAGCAGCCAGCTAGCGGGAGGAGGTGATACGCAGTATTTT. Amino acid sequence: CASSQLAGGGDTQYF. This chain joins TRBV4-2 and TRBJ2-3; 11 bases align to TRBD2. The CDR3 is made up of 15 amino acids. Germline CDR1 reads LGHNA; CDR2 reads YNFKEQ. Trimming removed 3 bases from V and 6 bases from J; junction bases left unmatched: 5.

V gene TRBV11-2 combines with J gene TRBJ1-2; 7 bases agree with TRBD1. From germline, CDR1 is SGHAT and CDR2 FQNNGV. V was pared by 6 bases and J by 2 bases, with 6 bases of the junction left unmatched. The CDR3 length is 14 residues. The CDR3: CASRPGGSNYGYTF. CDR3 DNA sequence: TGTGCCAGCAGACCAGGGGGTTCCAACTATGGCTACACCTTC.

The rearrangement joins TRBV24-1 to TRBJ2-2; TRBD1 matches at 7 bases. CDR1 and CDR2 from the germline V gene are KGHDR and SFDVKD. The CDR3 is 16 amino acids. J lost 4 bases, V lost 3 bases, and 7 bases had no gene match. CDR3 bases: TGTGCCACCAGTGATCGGCGACAGGGCGGCACCGGGGAGCTGTTTTTT. This sequence encodes CATSDRRQGGTGELFF.

The V and J genes are TRBV5-6 and TRBJ1-1; 7 bases fit TRBD1. This CDR3 region has 13 residues. CDR1 SGHDT and CDR2 YYEEEE come from the germline V gene. J gave up 7 bases and V 4 bases, and 7 bases lay outside the gene matches. Here the CDR3 reads CASSLTGNYEAFF. The CDR3, as DNA: TGTGCCAGCAGCCTGACAGGGAATTATGAAGCTTTCTTT.

The V call is TRBV28, the J call TRBJ1-6, with TRBD1 matching 8 bases. The CDR3 loop spans 18 amino acids. Trimming took 4 bases from V and 0 from J; bases not matched to a gene: 8. CDR1 and CDR2 from the germline V gene are MDHEN and SYDVKM. As DNA, the CDR3 is TGTGCCAGCAGTTCCGGGACAGGATCTAGCTCCTATAATTCACCCCTCCACTTT. The encoded protein is CASSSGTGSSSYNSPLHF.

The chain uses TRBV6-1 and TRBJ1-2; TRBD1 matches 11 bases. The trim removed 3 bases at V and 3 bases at J, leaving 9 bases unmatched. CDR3 length: 17 residues. Germline assignment: CDR1 MNHNS and CDR2 SASEGT. The CDR3 sequence: CASSDRDRGAGDYGYTF. The DNA for the CDR3 is TGTGCCAGCAGTGACCGGGACAGGGGGGCTGGCGACTATGGCTACACCTTC.

The genes are TRBV28 and TRBJ1-5; tentatively, D is TRBD1 (6 bases). The CDR3 runs to 14 residues. The ends were cut back, 2 bases at V and 5 bases at J, with 10 bases in the middle. Germline CDR1 MDHEN, CDR2 SYDVKM. The DNA of the CDR3 is TGTGCCAGCAGTTTAGCGGGGGGCGATCAGCCCCAGCATTTT. Translation gives CASSLAGGDQPQHF.